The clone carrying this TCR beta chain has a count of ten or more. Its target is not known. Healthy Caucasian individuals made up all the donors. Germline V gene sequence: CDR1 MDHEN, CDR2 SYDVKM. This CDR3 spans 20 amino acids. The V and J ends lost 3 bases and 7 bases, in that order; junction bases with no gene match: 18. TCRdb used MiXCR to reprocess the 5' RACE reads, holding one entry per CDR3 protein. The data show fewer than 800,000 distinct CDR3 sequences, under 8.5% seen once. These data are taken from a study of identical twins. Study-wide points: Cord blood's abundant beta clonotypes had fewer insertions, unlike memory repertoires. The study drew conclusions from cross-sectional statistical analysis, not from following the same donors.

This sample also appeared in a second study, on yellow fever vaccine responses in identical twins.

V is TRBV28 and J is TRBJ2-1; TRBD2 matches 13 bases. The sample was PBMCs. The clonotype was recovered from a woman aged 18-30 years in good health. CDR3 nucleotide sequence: TGTGCCAGCAGTTTTTATTTGGGTTCGCTCCCGGGACTAGCGGGAAATGAGCAGTTCTTC. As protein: CASSFYLGSLPGLAGNEQFF.